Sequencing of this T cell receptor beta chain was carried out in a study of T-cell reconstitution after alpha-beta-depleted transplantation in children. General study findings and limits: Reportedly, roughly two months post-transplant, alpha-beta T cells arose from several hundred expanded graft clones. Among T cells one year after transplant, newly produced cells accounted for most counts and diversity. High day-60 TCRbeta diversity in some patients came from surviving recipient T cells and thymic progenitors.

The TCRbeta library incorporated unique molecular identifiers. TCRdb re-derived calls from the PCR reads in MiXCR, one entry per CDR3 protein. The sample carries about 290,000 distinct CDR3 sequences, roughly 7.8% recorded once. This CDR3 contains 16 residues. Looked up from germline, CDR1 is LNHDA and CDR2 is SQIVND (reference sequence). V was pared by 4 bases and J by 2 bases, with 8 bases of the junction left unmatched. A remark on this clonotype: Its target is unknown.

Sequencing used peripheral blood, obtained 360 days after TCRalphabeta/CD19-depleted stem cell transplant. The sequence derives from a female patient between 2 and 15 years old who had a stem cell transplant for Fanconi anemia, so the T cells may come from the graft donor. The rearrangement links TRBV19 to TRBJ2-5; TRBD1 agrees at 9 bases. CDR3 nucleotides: TGTGCCAGTAGTACCCGAGGGACAGGGAGGCAAGAGACCCAGTACTTC. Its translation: CASSTRGTGRQETQYF.